The next 10 T cell receptor beta chains were all read from a single sample in a study of T cells in localized non-small cell lung cancer. This table comes from immunoSEQ multiplex PCR, and its TCRdb copy is limited to in-frame clones, with some not included. The data show over 2,000 clones, about 30% seen once. The starting material was normal lung tissue next to the tumor, obtained before any cancer treatment. These receptors came from a man between 40 and 75 years old with stage I lung adenocarcinoma.

The J gene is TRBJ2-7, the V gene TRBV2, with a possible D match to TRBD1 (5 bases). The CDR3 consists of 13 residues. Trimming left V 4 bases short and J 1 base short, with 8 bases between. In germline, CDR1 is SNHLY, CDR2 FYNNEI. The CDR3 DNA reads as TGTGCCAGCAGTGTACAGGTTTCCTACGAGCAGTACTTC. Its translation: CASSVQVSYEQYF.

This clone was picked up a small number of times. The chain carries TRBV6-8 and TRBJ2-1; TRBD2 might be the D (6 bases). The CDR3 is 14 residues long. From germline, CDR1 is MNHGY and CDR2 SAAAGT. Trimming removed 6 bases from V and 4 bases from J, with 13 bases in between. CDR3 loop: CASSPGTLYNEQFF. The DNA of the CDR3 is TGTGCCAGCAGCCCCGGGACTCTATACAATGAGCAGTTCTTC.

The chain has TRBV10-3 and TRBJ1-5; 7 nucleotides align to TRBD1. The CDR3 contains 14 residues. CDR1 and CDR2 (germline): ENHRY, SYGVKD. Trimming took 0 bases from V and 7 from J; bases not matched to a gene: 3. The CDR3 DNA reads as TGTGCCATCAGTGAGTCGACAGGGAAGCAGCCCCAGCATTTT. Amino acids: CAISESTGKQPQHF.

By share, this clone counts as medium-sized. The chain uses TRBV11-3 and TRBJ2-1; 8 bases align to TRBD2. CDR1 is SGHNT and CDR2 is YENEEA in the germline V gene. The CDR3 contains 18 residues. V lost 4 bases and J lost 3; bases outside the gene matches: 14. In nucleotides, the CDR3 is TGTGCCAGCAGCTCCGGGGGGGGCAAGCGTCCCGGCTACAATGAGCAGTTCTTC. Amino acids: CASSSGGGKRPGYNEQFF. Together with reference TRBV11-3 and TRBJ2-1, the CDR3 gives the full variable domain: EAGVVQSPRYKIIEKKQPVAFWCNPISGHNTLYWYLQNLGQGPELLIRYENEEAVDDSQLPKDRFSAERLKGVDSTLKIQPAELGDSAVYLCASSSGGGKRPGYNEQFFGPGTRLTVL.

The gene calls are TRBV19 and TRBJ1-5; D not resolved. Between the trimmed V and J ends, which lost 3 bases and 0 bases, there was a span of 9 bases. The CDR3 is 15 residues long. Looked up from germline, CDR1 is LNHDA and CDR2 is SQIVND (reference sequence). The CDR3 loop reads CASSMVQDSNQPQHF. The CDR3 DNA is TGTGCCAGTAGTATGGTGCAGGATAGCAATCAGCCCCAGCATTTT.

The chain is built from TRBV1 and TRBJ2-5. TRBV1 is described as a pseudogene. The length of the CDR3 is 14 residues. The CDR3 loop reads CASSQNSGKETQYF. The DNA of the CDR3 is TGCGCCAGCAGCCAAAACAGTGGGAAGGAGACCCAGTACTTC.

The rearrangement joins TRBV6-8 to TRBJ2-3, with 10 bases fitting TRBD2. The CDR3 covers 19 residues. V lost 10 bases and J lost 4; bases outside the gene matches: 23. Germline CDR1 reads MNHGY; CDR2 reads SAAAGT. CDR3 nucleotide sequence: TGTGCCATCAGCCCAACTTGGAGCGGGGGGGCCATGCTAGCAGATACGCAGTATTTT. This encodes CAISPTWSGGAMLADTQYF.

This clone was observed a few times. The J gene is TRBJ1-1, the V gene TRBV6-8, with D perhaps TRBD1 (6 bases). Germline V gene lookup returns CDR1 MNHGY and CDR2 SAAAGT. The CDR3 is 17 amino acids. V was cut by 6 bases and J by 5 bases, with 25 bases left in between. CDR3 sequence: CASSPGGGDPKSTEAFF. CDR3 DNA sequence: TGTGCCAGCAGCCCGGGAGGGGGTGATCCTAAAAGTACTGAAGCTTTCTTT.

The chain links TRBV19 to TRBJ1-1, with D possibly matching TRBD1 (6 bases). The CDR3 loop spans 15 amino acids. Germline V gene lookup returns CDR1 LNHDA and CDR2 SQIVND (reference sequence). V lost 3 bases to trimming and J lost 1 base, with 12 bases between them. The CDR3 here is CASSIQDSRNTEAFF. Written as DNA, the CDR3 is TGTGCCAGTAGTATCCAGGACAGTAGGAACACTGAAGCTTTCTTT. Complete variable domain (other parts from reference TRBV19 and TRBJ1-1): DGGITQSPKYLFRKEGQNVTLSCEQNLNHDAMYWYRQDPGQGLRLIYYSQIVNDFQKGDIAEGYSVSREKKESFPLTVTSAQKNPTAFYLCASSIQDSRNTEAFFGQGTRLTVV.

This clone was seen only a few times. This chain links TRBV7-6 with TRBJ1-3; D is perhaps TRBD1 (5 bases). The CDR3 is 14 amino acids. Germline CDR1 is SGHVS and CDR2 is FNYEAQ. V lost 5 bases and J 4 bases, leaving 12 bases between the germline ends. The CDR3 reads CASSVREAGNTIYF. CDR3 DNA: TGTGCCAGCAGCGTCAGGGAGGCGGGAAACACCATATATTTT.